A selection of T cell receptor beta chains follows, all from one sample in a study of beta chain features in type 1 diabetes. Produced via immunoSEQ multiplex PCR; TCRdb's table is partial and in-frame only. The sample comprises over 350,000 clones, about 14% of which are singletons, and roughly 0.019% rests with the top ten. Sequencing was carried out using naive CD4+ T cells from blood. The receptors were gathered from a young woman in good health. Each CDR3 is given with its conserved first and last residue. Fields, in order: J gene, V gene, D gene, clone size, CDR3 protein, CDR3 DNA. The D gene is left open where the match is weak. A row's size may be missing; if present it is once, few, many or a size class.

j_call: TRBJ1-5; v_call: TRBV7-9; d_call: TRBD1; clone_size: few; cdr3_aa: CASSSSGTAVNQPQHF; cdr3_nt: TGTGCCAGCAGCTCCTCCGGGACAGCGGTGAATCAGCCCCAGCATTTT
j_call: TRBJ2-7; v_call: TRBV28; d_call: -; clone_size: few; cdr3_aa: CASSSRVTTYF; cdr3_nt: TGTGCCAGCAGCTCCCGGGTCACTACCTACTTC
j_call: TRBJ2-5; v_call: TRBV7-2; d_call: -; clone_size: few; cdr3_aa: CASSESQETQYF; cdr3_nt: TGTGCCAGCAGCGAGAGCCAAGAGACCCAGTACTTC
j_call: TRBJ2-6; v_call: TRBV5-1; d_call: -; clone_size: few; cdr3_aa: CASSLAGRAGANVLTF; cdr3_nt: TGCGCCAGCAGCTTGGCCGGGCGGGCTGGGGCCAACGTCCTGACTTTC
j_call: TRBJ1-3; v_call: TRBV7-9; d_call: TRBD1; clone_size: -; cdr3_aa: CASSTTGWHTIYF; cdr3_nt: TGTGCCAGCAGCACGACAGGGTGGCACACCATATATTTT
j_call: TRBJ1-5; v_call: TRBV16; d_call: TRBD1; clone_size: few; cdr3_aa: CASSQRTGLNQPQHF; cdr3_nt: TGTGCCAGCAGCCAAAGGACAGGCCTCAATCAGCCCCAGCATTTT
j_call: TRBJ2-1; v_call: TRBV19; d_call: -; clone_size: few; cdr3_aa: CASRQGWSSYNEQFF; cdr3_nt: TGTGCCAGTAGGCAGGGGTGGAGCTCCTACAATGAGCAGTTCTTC
j_call: TRBJ2-5; v_call: TRBV5-4; d_call: TRBD2; clone_size: few; cdr3_aa: CASSRRLAGGWETQYF; cdr3_nt: TGTGCCAGCAGCCGGAGACTAGCGGGAGGTTGGGAGACCCAGTACTTC
j_call: TRBJ2-1; v_call: TRBV6-5; d_call: TRBD1; clone_size: few; cdr3_aa: CASSADRGHYNEQFF; cdr3_nt: TGTGCCAGCAGTGCGGACAGGGGGCATTACAATGAGCAGTTCTTC
j_call: TRBJ2-6; v_call: TRBV7-9; d_call: -; clone_size: few; cdr3_aa: CASSFQGTGANVLTF; cdr3_nt: TGTGCCAGCAGCTTTCAGGGGACCGGGGCCAACGTCCTGACTTTC
j_call: TRBJ2-1; v_call: TRBV29-1; d_call: -; clone_size: -; cdr3_aa: CSAEGELESSSSYNEQFF; cdr3_nt: TGCAGCGCCGAGGGCGAATTGGAATCATCGAGCTCCTACAATGAGCAGTTCTTC